This TCR beta chain was identified during a study of cytomegalovirus exposure and HLA in healthy donors (TCRdb year 2017). Turning to the overall study: In an earlier analysis of around 540 of the donors, less than 350 Gb of sequence data and 117 million unique TCR beta sequences from 180 million or so T cells were reported. An earlier analysis of 500 to 650 of the donors applied high-throughput TCR beta sequencing to assess whether each TCR beta V gene segment acted as functional or pseudogenic. Using immunosequencing, the study profiled T cell repertoires from around 680 subjects and related those repertoires to cytomegalovirus serostatus. The later analysis used no new phenotypic data to find candidate immune exposures, relying instead on TCR beta sequences and their occurrence across donors. Along with the approximately 670-subject first cohort, a separate validation cohort of around 110 different subjects was used. The study aimed to test whether signatures of past pathogen exposure could be identified by cataloging public T cell receptors. All discovery cohort repertoires had been generated using a single sequencing platform. The number of typed donors differed by locus: about 629-640 for A, B, C, DRB1 and DQB1; some 540 for DQA1; about 600 for DPA1; and some 430 for DPB1. Class I and class II HLA loci were covered by the typing at four-digit resolution. Of the roughly 390 genotyped donors, approximately 83% fell in the genetic ancestry cluster associated with self-reported Caucasian donors. To predict cytomegalovirus infection status, the study combined high-throughput TCR immunosequencing, statistical association of individual TCRs with disease status, and machine learning. Donor age, sex, ethnicity and CMV serostatus were compiled alongside the repertoire data. Roughly 300 gigabases of sequencing data and approximately 93 million unique TCR sequences were included in an early release covering roughly 600 HLA-typed donors. On average, roughly 240,000 unique TCR beta nucleotide sequences were sequenced per donor among a few hundred genotyped donors of the cohort, with roughly 20% of those sequences being non-productive. In a later analysis, previously published TCR beta repertoires from 666 donors were re-analyzed and high-resolution HLA genotyping was added so that TCR occurrence patterns could be studied. Several DR-DQ haplotypes were treated as single units for association and clustering because of strong linkage in the cohort. In a later genetic analysis, genome-wide SNP genotypes for about 55% of the roughly 700 donors were used, and that subset was treated as a discovery cohort. Study-wide findings and limitations: When HLA alleles, especially DR and DQ, strongly co-occurred, TCR associations were difficult to assign to individual alleles. Correlated functional status among segregating V segments might be attributable to linkage disequilibrium, but an unknown experimental factor could not be ruled out. Most TCR sequences were observed very rarely across donors, whereas some public TCRs were present in many individuals. According to a later analysis, most CMV-associated TCR beta chains appeared to be HLA-restricted, and the HLA associations seemed to be driven largely by CMV exposure. In a later analysis, TCR association rates were found to vary across HLA loci, with the most associated TCRs seen for DRB1 alleles and the fewest for HLA-C alleles. In both the original and validation cohorts, the classifier was reported to diagnose cytomegalovirus status with high specificity and sensitivity. HLA typing was unavailable for some donors at each locus, so association tests used only the typed subset. The study gave a list of some 150 TCR beta chains associated with cytomegalovirus. Broadly in line with IMGT annotations, most TCR beta V segments showed up in productive rearrangements about 90% or about 30% of the time in an earlier analysis of roughly 590 of the donors. A later analysis reported that several top co-occurrence clusters appeared linked to parvovirus B19, influenza, CMV and Epstein-Barr virus. The only immune exposure information available for the cohort was CMV serostatus. A later analysis found that HLA-associated TCR beta chains were more clonally expanded and had lower generation probabilities than equally common non-associated chains. The cohort was sequenced for TCR beta chains only, and without alpha or paired-chain data the features that could be detected were limited. Some IMGT-functional V segments, including TRBV6-2 and TRBV6-3, could not be told apart with the 87-base-pair reads, so those segments were excluded. Roughly uniform sequencing depth across donors was assumed in presence/absence analyses, although this assumption may not hold. Compared with the approximately 700-donor mean, donors in an Asian-associated ancestry cluster had fewer N-insertions in productive TCRs, according to a later genetic analysis. A further reported finding was that TCR beta sequences accurately predicted the HLA-A and HLA-B alleles for most subjects in the first cohort. According to the authors, the approach could potentially be generalized to other disease states and immunological phenotypes. Because counts were too low, seventeen rarely observed V segments, including chromosome 9 orphons, were excluded from the earlier analysis of 587 of the donors. An association between a missense DCLRE1C variant and V-gene and J-gene trimming of TCR beta chains was found in a later genetic analysis and replicated in an independent cohort. A later analysis associated roughly 17,000 TCR beta sequences with specific HLA alleles at a false discovery rate of 0.05. The sequencing pipeline was judged likely to have produced a cluster of highly shared sequence variants as a technical artifact. In vitro tests confirmed that a few of the cytomegalovirus-associated TCR beta chains recognize cytomegalovirus antigens.

Library prep was done by the immunoSEQ multiplex PCR assay. For the multiplex PCR, a mixture combining 60 forward primers for TCR Vbeta segments and 13 reverse primers for TCR Jbeta segments was used. A multiplex PCR assay on genomic DNA amplified the CDR3 region of rearranged TCR beta genes. On the Illumina HiSeq System, the amplified TCR beta libraries were sequenced as 87-base-pair reads. In the original analysis: A later analysis tallied tens of millions of unique TCR beta chains across the 700 or so repertoires, and some 10 million of those chains were shared by two or more donors. Raw reads were error-corrected and collapsed into unique sequences with a nearest-neighbor algorithm that merged closely related sequences to remove PCR and sequencing errors. CDR3 sequences were aligned to IMGT reference sequences to assign V, D and J gene segments. Each retained sequence needed at least a six-nucleotide match to both a V gene segment and a J gene segment. Rearrangements were called productive when the CDR3 lacked stop codons and stayed in frame with V and J; all others were non-productive. CDR3 was defined by IMGT convention, running from the second conserved V-encoded cysteine to the conserved J-encoded phenylalanine. In an earlier analysis of more than 550 of the donors, sequences lacking an unambiguous match to a single V gene segment were excluded. In an earlier analysis of about 590 of the donors, a V segment was called functional when productive rearrangements were above 56.7%, and segregating when the standard deviation between donors exceeded 5%. A statistical classification framework was built to diagnose cytomegalovirus status from the catalog of TCR beta chain sequences. A later analysis assigned V and J genes by comparing TCR nucleotide sequences with IMGT/GENE-DB human TR gene sequences. The TCRdist pipeline was used in a later analysis to assign CDR3 sequences and most-parsimonious VDJ recombination scenarios. In a later analysis, each TCR beta chain was defined by its CDR3 amino acid sequence together with its V-gene family, and reads without a unique V-gene family were excluded. A later analysis removed 592 highly shared, low-generation-probability nucleotide sequences to deal with suspected cross-contamination and a sequencing artifact. A later analysis calculated a clonal expansion index for each public chain from normalized within-repertoire ranks of inferred template counts. In a later analysis, generation probabilities were computed using a VDJ recombination model fitted to out-of-frame rearrangements, and the results were checked against IGoR. In a later analysis, hypergeometric tests were used to score TCR-TCR, TCR-HLA and TCR-CMV co-occurrence, with a repertoire-size bias correction applied to TCR pairs. In a later analysis, false discovery rates were estimated by permuting HLA or CMV assignments 20 times. In a later analysis, co-occurring TCRs were grouped with DBSCAN, and TCRdist sequence similarity was added when clustering was performed within HLA-allele-positive subsets. Repertoires with fewer than 30,000 or more than 120,000 public chains, plus five repertoires with anomalous nucleotide sharing, were excluded from co-occurrence clustering. Here the immuneACCESS table is served through TCRdb, limited to in-frame sequences with V and J called. Missing clones are a known gap in these copies; in checked studies unresolved V genes cover under half, and the rest lacks a known reason. That table gives V, J and clone size, and the DNA gave D and trimming. In this sample the table shows over 120,000 clones, about 80% of which occur a single time. The ten largest clones take up approximately 9.7% of the sample.

Notes on this clone: The target of this receptor is not known. No base quality values were provided; no much bigger clone lies one nucleotide off.

There are 13 amino acids in the CDR3, from cysteine to phenylalanine inclusive. Of all the DNA, just the CDR3 is kept, 39 bases in frame from base 1. Relative to germline, V is 7 bases shorter and J is 3 bases shorter, with 9 bases between their ends. The germline V gene specifies MGHDK as CDR1 and SYGVNS as CDR2. The cohort was made up of approximately 700 healthy bone marrow donors. All cohort members were sampled while nominally healthy, although unrecorded immune exposures were likely present. The donor was CMV seropositive and belonged to the group of 250 to 350 seropositive cohort members. Each donor provided a peripheral blood sample, and peripheral blood mononuclear cells were used for TCR beta sequencing. The Qiagen DNeasy Blood Extraction Kit was used to extract genomic DNA from the blood cell samples.

The sample consisted of PBMCs. The receptor's source is a woman aged 60-75 years in good health and CMV-seropositive. In this chain, TRBV25-1 is recombined with TRBJ1-4; the D region possibly corresponds to TRBD1 (5 bases align). The base sequence is TGTGCCAGCATGGACATTGCTAATGAAAAACTGTTTTTT. It encodes CASMDIANEKLFF.